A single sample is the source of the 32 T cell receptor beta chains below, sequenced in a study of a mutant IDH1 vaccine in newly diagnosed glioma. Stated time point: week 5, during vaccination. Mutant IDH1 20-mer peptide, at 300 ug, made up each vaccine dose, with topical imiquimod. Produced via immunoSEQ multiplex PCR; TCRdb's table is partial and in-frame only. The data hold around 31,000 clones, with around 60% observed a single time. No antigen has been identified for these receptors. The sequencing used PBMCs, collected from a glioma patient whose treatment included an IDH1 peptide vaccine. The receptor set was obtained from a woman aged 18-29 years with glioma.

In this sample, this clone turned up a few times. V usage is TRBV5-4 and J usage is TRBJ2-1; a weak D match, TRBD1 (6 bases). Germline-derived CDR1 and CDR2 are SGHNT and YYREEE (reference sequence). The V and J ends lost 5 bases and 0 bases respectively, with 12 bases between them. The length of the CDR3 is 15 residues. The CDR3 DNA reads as TGTGCCAGCAGGGCTACAGGGAGCTCCTACAATGAGCAGTTCTTC. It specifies CASRATGSSYNEQFF. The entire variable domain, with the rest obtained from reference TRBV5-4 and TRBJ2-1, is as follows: ETGVTQSPTHLIKTRGQQVTLRCSSQSGHNTVSWYQQALGQGPQFIFQYYREEENGRGNFPPRFSGLQFPNYSSELNVNALELDDSALYLCASRATGSSYNEQFFGPGTRLTVL.

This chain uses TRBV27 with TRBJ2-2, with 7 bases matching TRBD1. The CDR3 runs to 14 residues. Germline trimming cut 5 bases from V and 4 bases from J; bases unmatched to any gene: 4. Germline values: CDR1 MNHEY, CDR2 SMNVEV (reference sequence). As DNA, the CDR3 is TGTGCCAGCAGTGTGACAGGGTCCACCGGGGAGCTGTTTTTT. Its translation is CASSVTGSTGELFF.

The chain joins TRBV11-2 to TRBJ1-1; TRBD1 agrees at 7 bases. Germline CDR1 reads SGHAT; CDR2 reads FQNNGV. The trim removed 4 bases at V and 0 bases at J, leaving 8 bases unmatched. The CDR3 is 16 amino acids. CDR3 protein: CASSSSTGTVNTEAFF. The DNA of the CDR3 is TGTGCCAGCAGCTCTTCAACCGGGACAGTGAACACTGAAGCTTTCTTT.

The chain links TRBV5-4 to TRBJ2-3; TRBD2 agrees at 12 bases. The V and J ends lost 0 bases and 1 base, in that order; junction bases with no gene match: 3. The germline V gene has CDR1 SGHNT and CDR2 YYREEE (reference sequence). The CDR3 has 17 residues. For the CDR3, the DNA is TGTGCCAGCAGCTTGGGACTAGCGGGAGTAGGCACAGATACGCAGTATTTT. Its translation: CASSLGLAGVGTDTQYF.

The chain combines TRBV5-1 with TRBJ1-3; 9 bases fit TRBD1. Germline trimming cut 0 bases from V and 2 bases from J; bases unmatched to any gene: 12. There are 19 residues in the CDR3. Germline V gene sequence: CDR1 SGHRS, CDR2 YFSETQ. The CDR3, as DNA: TGCGCCAGCAGCTTGGCCGGGACAGGGAGCCTGGAACCTGGAAACACCATATATTTT. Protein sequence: CASSLAGTGSLEPGNTIYF. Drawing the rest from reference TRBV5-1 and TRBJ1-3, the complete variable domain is KAGVTQTPRYLIKTRGQQVTLSCSPISGHRSVSWYQQTPGQGLQFLFEYFSETQRNKGNFPGRFSGRQFSNSRSEMNVSTLELGDSALYLCASSLAGTGSLEPGNTIYFGEGSWLTVV.

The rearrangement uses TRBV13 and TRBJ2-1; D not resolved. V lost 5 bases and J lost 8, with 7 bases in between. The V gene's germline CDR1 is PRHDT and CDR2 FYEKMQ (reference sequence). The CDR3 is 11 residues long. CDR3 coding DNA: TGTGCCAGCAGCCGACGGGATGAGCAGTTCTTC. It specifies CASSRRDEQFF.

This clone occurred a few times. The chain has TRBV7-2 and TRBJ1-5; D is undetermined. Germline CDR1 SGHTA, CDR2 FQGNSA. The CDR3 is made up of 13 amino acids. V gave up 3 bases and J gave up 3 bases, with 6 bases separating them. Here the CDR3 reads CASSFSSNQPQHF. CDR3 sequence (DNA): TGTGCCAGCAGCTTTTCTTCCAATCAGCCCCAGCATTTT.

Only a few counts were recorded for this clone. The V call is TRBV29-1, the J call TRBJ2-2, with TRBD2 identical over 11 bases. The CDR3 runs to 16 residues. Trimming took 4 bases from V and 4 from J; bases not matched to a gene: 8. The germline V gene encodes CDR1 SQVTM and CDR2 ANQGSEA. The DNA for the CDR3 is TGCAGCGTTGTCGTAGCGGGGGGGCCGGTCACCGGGGAGCTGTTTTTT. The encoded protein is CSVVVAGGPVTGELFF.

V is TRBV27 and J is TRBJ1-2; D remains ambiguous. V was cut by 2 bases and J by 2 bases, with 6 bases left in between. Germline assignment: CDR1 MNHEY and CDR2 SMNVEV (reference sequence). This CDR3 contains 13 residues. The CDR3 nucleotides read TGTGCCAGCAGTTTAAGCGTGAACTATGGCTACACCTTC. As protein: CASSLSVNYGYTF.

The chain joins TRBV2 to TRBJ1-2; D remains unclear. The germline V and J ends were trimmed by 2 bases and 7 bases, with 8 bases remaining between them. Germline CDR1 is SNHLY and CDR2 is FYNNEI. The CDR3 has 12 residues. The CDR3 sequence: CASSEHSSGYTF. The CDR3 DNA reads TGTGCCAGCAGTGAACATAGTTCTGGCTACACCTTC.

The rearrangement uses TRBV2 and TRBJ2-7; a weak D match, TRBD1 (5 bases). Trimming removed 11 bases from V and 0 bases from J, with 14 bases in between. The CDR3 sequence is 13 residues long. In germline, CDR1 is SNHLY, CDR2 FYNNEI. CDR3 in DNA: TGTGCCTTCACTCAGACAGACTCCTACGAGCAGTACTTC. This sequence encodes CAFTQTDSYEQYF.

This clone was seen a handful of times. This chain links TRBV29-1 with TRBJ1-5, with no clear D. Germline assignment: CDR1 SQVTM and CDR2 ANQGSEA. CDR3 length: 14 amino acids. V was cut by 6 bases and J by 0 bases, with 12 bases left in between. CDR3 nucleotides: TGCAGCGTCGCAGCGGGGTATAGCAATCAGCCCCAGCATTTT. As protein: CSVAAGYSNQPQHF. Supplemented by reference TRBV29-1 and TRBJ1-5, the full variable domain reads SAVISQKPSRDICQRGTSLTIQCQVDSQVTMMFWYRQQPGQSLTLIATANQGSEATYESGFVIDKFPISRPNLTFSTLTVSNMSPEDSSIYLCSVAAGYSNQPQHFGDGTRLSIL.

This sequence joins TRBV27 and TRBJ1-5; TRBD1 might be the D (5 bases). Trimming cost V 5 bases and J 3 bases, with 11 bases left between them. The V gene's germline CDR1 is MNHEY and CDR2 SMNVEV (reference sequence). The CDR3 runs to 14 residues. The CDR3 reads CASSLQDPNQPQHF. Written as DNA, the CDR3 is TGTGCCAGCAGTCTACAGGACCCCAATCAGCCCCAGCATTTT.

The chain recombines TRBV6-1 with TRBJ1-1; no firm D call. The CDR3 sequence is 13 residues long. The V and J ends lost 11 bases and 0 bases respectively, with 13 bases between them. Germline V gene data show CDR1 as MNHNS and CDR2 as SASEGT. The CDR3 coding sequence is TGTGCCTCCCCCCCACCCATGAACACTGAAGCTTTCTTT. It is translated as CASPPPMNTEAFF.

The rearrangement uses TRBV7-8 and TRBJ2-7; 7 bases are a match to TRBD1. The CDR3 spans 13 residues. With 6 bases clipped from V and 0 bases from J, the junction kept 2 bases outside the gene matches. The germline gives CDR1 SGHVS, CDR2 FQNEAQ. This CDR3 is CASRGTASYEQYF. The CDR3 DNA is TGTGCCAGCAGAGGGACAGCCTCCTACGAGCAGTACTTC.

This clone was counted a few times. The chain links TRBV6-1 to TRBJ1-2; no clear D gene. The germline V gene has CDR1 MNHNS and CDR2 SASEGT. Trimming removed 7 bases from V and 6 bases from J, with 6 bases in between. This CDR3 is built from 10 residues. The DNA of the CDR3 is TGTGCCAGCAATTTTAATGGCTACACCTTC. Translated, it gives CASNFNGYTF.

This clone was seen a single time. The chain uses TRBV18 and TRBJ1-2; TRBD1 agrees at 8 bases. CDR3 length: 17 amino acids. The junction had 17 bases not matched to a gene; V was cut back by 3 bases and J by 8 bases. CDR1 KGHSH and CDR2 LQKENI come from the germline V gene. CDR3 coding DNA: TGTGCCAGCTCACCGGAGGACAGGGAAGACTTGTTCGAGGGCTACACCTTC. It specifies CASSPEDREDLFEGYTF.

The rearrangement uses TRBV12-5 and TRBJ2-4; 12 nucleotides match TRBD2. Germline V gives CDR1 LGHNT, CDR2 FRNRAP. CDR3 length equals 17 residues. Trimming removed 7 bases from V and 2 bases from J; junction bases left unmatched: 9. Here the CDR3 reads CASAGSLAGGTKNIQYF. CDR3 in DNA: TGTGCTAGTGCCGGGTCCCTAGCGGGGGGGACCAAAAACATTCAGTACTTC. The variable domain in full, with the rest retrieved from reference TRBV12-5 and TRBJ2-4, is DARVTQTPRHKVTEMGQEVTMRCQPILGHNTVFWYRQTMMQGLELLAYFRNRAPLDDSGMPKDRFSAEMPDATLATLKIQPSEPRDSAVYFCASAGSLAGGTKNIQYFGAGTRLSVL.

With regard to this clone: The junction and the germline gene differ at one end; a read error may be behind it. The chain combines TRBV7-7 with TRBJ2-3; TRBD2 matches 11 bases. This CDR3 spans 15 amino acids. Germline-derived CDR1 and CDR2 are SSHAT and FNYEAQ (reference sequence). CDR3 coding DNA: TGTGCTAGCAGCTTTAGCGGGGGGGCCGCAGATACGCAGTATTTT. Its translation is CASSFSGGAADTQYF.

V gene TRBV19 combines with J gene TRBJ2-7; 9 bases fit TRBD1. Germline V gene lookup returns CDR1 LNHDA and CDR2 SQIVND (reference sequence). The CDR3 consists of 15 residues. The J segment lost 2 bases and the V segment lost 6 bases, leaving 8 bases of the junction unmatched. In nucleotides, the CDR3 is TGTGCCAGTAGCCCTAAACGGACAGGGGCCTACGAGCAGTACTTC. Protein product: CASSPKRTGAYEQYF.

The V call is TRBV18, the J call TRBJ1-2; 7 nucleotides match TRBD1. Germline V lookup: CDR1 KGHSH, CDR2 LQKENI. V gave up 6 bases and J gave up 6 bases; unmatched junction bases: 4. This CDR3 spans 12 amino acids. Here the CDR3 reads CASSPTGDGYTF. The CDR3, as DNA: TGTGCCAGCTCGCCCACAGGGGATGGCTACACCTTC.

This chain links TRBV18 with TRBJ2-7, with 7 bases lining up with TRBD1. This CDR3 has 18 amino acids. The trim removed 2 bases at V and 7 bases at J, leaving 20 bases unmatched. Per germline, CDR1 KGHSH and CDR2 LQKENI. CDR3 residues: CASSPSSEGQPGKREQYF. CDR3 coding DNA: TGTGCCAGCTCACCATCGTCCGAGGGACAGCCTGGGAAAAGGGAGCAGTACTTC.

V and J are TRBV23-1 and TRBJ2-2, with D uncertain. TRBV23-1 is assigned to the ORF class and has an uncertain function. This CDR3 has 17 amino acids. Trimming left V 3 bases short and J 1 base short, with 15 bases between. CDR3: CASSHYSTLKNTGELFF. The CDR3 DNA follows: TGCGCCAGCAGTCATTACTCGACACTTAAGAACACCGGGGAGCTGTTTTTT.

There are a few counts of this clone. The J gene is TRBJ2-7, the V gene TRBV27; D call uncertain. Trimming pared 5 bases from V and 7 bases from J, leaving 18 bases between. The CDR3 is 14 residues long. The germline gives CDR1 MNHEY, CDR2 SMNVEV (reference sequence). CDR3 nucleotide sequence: TGTGCCAGCAGTCCCGATACCCGTGGGTGGGAGCAGTACTTC. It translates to CASSPDTRGWEQYF.

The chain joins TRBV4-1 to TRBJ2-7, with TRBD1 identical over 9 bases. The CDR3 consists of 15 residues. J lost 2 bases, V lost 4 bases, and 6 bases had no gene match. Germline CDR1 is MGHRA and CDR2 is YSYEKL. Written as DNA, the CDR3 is TGCGCCAGCAGCCTAGAGGGACAGGGAGCCTACGAGCAGTACTTC. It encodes CASSLEGQGAYEQYF.

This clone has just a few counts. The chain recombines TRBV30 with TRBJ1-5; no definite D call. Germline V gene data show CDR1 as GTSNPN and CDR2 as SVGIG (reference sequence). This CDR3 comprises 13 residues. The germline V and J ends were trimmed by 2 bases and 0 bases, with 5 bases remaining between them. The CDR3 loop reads CAWSRYSNQPQHF. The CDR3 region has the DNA TGTGCCTGGAGTAGGTATAGCAATCAGCCCCAGCATTTT.

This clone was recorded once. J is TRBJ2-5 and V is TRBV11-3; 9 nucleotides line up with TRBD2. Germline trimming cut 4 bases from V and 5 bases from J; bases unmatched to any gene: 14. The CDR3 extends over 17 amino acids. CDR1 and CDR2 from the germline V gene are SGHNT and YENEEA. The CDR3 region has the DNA TGTGCCAGCAGCTCGGGACTAGCACCCGGAGGGTGGGAGACCCAGTACTTC. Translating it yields CASSSGLAPGGWETQYF.

CDR3 DNA: TGTGCCAGAGGGGAGACCCAGTACTTC. This sequence encodes CARGETQYF. The chain links TRBV2 to TRBJ2-5; D not resolved. The CDR3 has 9 amino acids. Germline V gene data show CDR1 as SNHLY and CDR2 as FYNNEI. V gave up 9 bases and J gave up 5 bases, with 4 bases separating them.

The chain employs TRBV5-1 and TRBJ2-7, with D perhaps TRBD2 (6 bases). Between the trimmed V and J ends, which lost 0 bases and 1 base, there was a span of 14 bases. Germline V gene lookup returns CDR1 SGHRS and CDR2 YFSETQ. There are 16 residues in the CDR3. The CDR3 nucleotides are TGCGCCAGCAGCTTGGCGGGGGTCGCAGGGTCCTACGAGCAGTACTTC. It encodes CASSLAGVAGSYEQYF. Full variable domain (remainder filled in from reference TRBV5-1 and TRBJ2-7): KAGVTQTPRYLIKTRGQQVTLSCSPISGHRSVSWYQQTPGQGLQFLFEYFSETQRNKGNFPGRFSGRQFSNSRSEMNVSTLELGDSALYLCASSLAGVAGSYEQYFGPGTRLTVT.

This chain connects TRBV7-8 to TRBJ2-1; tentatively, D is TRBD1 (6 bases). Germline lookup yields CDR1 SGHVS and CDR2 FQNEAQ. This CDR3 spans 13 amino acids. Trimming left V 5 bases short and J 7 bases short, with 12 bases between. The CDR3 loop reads CASSRGTANEQFF. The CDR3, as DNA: TGTGCCAGCAGCAGGGGGACGGCTAATGAGCAGTTCTTC.

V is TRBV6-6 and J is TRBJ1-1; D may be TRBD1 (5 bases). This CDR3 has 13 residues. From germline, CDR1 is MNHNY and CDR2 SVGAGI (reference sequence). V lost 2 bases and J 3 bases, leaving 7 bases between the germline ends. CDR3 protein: CASSYQGDTEAFF. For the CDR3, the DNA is TGTGCCAGCAGTTACCAGGGAGACACTGAAGCTTTCTTT.

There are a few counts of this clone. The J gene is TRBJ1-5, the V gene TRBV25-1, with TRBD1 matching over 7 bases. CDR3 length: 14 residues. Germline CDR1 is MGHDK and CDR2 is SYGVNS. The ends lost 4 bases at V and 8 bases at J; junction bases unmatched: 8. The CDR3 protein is CASSGGGDWEPQHF. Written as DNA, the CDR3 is TGTGCCAGCAGTGGAGGGGGCGACTGGGAGCCCCAGCATTTT.